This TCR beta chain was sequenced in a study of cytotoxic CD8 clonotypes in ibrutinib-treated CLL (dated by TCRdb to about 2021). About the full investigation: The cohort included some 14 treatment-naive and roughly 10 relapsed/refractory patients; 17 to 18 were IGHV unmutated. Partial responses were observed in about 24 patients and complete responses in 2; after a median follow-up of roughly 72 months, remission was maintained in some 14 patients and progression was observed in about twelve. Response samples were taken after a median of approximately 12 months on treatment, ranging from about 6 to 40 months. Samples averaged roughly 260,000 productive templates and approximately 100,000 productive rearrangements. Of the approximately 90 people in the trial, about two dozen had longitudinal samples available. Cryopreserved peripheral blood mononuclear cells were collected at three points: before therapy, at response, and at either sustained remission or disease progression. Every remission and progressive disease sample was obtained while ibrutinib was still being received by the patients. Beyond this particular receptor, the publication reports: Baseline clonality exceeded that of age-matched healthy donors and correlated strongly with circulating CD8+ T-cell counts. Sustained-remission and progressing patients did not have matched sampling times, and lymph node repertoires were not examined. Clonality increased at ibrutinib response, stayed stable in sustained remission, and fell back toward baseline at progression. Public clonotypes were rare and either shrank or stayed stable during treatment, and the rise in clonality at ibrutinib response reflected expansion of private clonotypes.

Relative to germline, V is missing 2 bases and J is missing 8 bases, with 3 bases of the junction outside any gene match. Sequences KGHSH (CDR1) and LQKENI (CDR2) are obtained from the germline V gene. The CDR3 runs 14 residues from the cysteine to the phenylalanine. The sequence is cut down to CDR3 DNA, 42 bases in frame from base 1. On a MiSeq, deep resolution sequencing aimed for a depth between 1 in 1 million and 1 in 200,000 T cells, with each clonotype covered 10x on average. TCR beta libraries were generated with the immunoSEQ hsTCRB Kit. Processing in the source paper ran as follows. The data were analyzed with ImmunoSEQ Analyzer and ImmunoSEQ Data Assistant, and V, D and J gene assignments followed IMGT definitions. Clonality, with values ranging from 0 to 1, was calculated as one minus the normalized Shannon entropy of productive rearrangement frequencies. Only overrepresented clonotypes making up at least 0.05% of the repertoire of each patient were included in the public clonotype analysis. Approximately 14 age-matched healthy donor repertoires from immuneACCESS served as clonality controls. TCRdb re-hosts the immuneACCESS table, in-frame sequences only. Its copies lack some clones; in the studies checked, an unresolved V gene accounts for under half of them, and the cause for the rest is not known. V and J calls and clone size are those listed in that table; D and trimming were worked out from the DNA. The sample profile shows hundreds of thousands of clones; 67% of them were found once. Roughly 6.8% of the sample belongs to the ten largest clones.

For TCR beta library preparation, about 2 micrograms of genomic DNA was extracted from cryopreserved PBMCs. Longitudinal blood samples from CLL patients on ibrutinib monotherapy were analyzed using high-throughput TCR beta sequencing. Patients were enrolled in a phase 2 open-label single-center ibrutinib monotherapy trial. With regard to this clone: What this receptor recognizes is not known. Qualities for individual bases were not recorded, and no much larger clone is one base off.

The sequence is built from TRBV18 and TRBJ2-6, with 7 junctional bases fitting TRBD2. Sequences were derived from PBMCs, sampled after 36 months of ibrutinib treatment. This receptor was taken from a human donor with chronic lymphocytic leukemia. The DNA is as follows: TGTGCCAGCTCACCAAGGGAGGGGTCCAACGTCCTGACTTTC. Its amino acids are CASSPREGSNVLTF.